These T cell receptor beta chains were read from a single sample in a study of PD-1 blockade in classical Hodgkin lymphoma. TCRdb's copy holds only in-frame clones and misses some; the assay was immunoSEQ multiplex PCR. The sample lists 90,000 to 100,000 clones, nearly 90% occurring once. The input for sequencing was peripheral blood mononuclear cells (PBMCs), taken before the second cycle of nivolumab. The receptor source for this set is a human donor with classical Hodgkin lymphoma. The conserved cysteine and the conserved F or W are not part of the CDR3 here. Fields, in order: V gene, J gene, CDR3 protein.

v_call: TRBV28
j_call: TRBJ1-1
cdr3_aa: ASSPWTGLKNTEAF

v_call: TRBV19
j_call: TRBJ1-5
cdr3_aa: ASSMGQGSNQPQH

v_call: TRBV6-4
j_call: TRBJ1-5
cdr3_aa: ASSAQGGYQPQH

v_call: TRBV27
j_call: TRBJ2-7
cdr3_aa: ASGPREDEQY

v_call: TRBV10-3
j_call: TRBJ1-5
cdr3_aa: AISEAGQAVGPQH

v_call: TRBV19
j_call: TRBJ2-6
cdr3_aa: ASQGSGANVLT

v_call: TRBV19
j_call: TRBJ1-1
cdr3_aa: ASSISRNRQAF

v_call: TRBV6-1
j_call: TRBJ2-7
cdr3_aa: ASSRQGPSSYEQY

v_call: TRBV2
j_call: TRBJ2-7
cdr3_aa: ASELAGEGNEQY

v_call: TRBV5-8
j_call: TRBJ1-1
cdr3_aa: ASRRVGTEAF

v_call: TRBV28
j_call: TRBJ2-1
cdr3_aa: ASSRVSSYNEQF

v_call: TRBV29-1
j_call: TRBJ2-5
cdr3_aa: SVEGNSMGETQY

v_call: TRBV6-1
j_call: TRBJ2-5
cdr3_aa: ASSESRHPEETQY

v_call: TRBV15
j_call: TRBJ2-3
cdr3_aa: ATSRDGGTSTDTQY

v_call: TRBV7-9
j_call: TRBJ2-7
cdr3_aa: ASSLAAEQY

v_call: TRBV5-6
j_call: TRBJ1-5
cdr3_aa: ASSLGVSDQPQH

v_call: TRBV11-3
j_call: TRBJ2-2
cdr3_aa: ASSLARGDGELF

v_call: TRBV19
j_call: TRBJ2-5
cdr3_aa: ASRDTGTLPSIETQY

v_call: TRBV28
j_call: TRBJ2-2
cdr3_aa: ASRSGRAGTGELF

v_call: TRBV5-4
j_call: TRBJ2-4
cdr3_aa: ASSTYGAGQAKNIQY

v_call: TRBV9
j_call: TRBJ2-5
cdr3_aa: ASSVVGNPQETQY

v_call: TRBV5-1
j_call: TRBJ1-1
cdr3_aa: ASSSRTGPGTEAF

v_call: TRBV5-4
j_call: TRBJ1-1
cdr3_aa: ASSPGQYTEAF

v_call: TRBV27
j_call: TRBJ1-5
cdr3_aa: ASSFSESYQPQH

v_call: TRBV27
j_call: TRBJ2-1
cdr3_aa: ASSRTSASSYNEQF

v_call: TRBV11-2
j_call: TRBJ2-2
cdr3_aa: ASSPGAVRTGELF

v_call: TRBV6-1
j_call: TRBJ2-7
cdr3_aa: ASSGVAGGYEQY

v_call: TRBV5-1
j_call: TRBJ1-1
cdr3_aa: ASSLGAGARTEAF

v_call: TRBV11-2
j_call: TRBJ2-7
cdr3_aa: ASSSSRQDPYEQY

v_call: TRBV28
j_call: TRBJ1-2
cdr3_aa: ASSLQANYGYT

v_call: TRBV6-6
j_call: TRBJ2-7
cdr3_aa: ASSYSIGRADEQY

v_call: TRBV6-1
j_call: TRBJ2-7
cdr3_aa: ASSEALRQLSSYEQY

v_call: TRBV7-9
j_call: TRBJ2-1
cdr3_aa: ASSLAGVERNEQF

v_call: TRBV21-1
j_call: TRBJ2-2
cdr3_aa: ASSKEGREASGELF

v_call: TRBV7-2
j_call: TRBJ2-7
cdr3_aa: ASHTWPTGLAGGHEQY

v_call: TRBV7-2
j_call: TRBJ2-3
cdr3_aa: ASSPAGASTDTQY

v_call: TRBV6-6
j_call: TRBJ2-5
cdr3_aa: ASSTLAGLYQETQY

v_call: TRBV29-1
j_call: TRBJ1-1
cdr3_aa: SVAWGRTEAF

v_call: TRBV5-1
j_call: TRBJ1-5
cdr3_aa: ASSFGGDRHQPQH

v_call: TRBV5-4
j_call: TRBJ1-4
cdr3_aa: ASSLDPGGALF

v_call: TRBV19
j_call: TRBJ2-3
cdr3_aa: ASSIIGNGDTQY